These 28 T cell receptor beta chains were sequenced from one sample in a study of CD8+ T cells in alopecia areata (dated by TCRdb to the late 2010s). To prepare the library, the immunoSEQ multiplex PCR assay was applied. For TCR sequencing, RNA was extracted from every sample and reverse transcribed into cDNA to serve as template. This is the immuneACCESS table as TCRdb keeps it, with only in-frame sequences that have V and J called. A part of the clones is gone; compared with another copy, unresolved V genes explain less than half, and the rest is unexplained. The sample includes hundreds of thousands of clones, with about three fifths observed a single time. The ten biggest clones cover 0.75% to 0.95% of the sample. The treatment or condition label, as the study defines it: oral pan-JAK inhibitor, 5-10 mg twice daily. Here the sequenced sample was CD4+ T cells sorted from blood, taken at approximately week 51, from a patient treated with tofacitinib. Receptor source: a human donor with alopecia areata.

The rearrangement joins TRBV4-2 to TRBJ2-1, with D perhaps TRBD1 (6 bases). V lost 1 base to trimming and J lost 4 bases, with 11 bases between them. CDR1 LGHNA and CDR2 YNFKEQ come from the germline V gene. The CDR3 loop spans 15 amino acids. CDR3: CASSQVADRYNEQFF. The DNA for the CDR3 is TGTGCCAGCAGCCAAGTAGCCGACAGGTACAATGAGCAGTTCTTC.

V usage is TRBV29-1 and J usage is TRBJ1-2; D gene uncertain. CDR3 size: 11 residues. V lost 5 bases and J 8 bases, leaving 12 bases between the germline ends. CDR1 is SQVTM, CDR2 ANQGSEA, per germline. CDR3 coding DNA: TGCAGCGTTAACATGGGAAGAGGCTACACCTTC. Translating gives CSVNMGRGYTF. The full variable domain, its missing parts supplied by reference TRBV29-1 and TRBJ1-2, is SAVISQKPSRDICQRGTSLTIQCQVDSQVTMMFWYRQQPGQSLTLIATANQGSEATYESGFVIDKFPISRPNLTFSTLTVSNMSPEDSSIYLCSVNMGRGYTFGSGTRLTVV.

The chain joins TRBV18 to TRBJ2-3; 8 bases agree with TRBD2. This CDR3 has 17 residues. Trimming at V came to 1 base and at J to 2 bases, leaving 8 bases not matched to a gene. Germline CDR1 and CDR2: KGHSH and LQKENI. Here the CDR3 reads CASSPRGQRGPTDTQYF. Written as DNA, the CDR3 is TGTGCCAGCTCACCACGAGGTCAGCGGGGGCCCACAGATACGCAGTATTTT.

The rearrangement links TRBV6-5 to TRBJ1-1, with 7 bases that match TRBD1. Germline-derived CDR1 and CDR2 are MNHEY and SVGAGI. Losses at the gene ends were 5 bases for V and 0 bases for J; bases not matched to a gene: 3. This CDR3 is built from 14 residues. CDR3 protein: CASSDRVMNTEAFF. The CDR3 bases are TGTGCCAGCAGTGACAGGGTTATGAACACTGAAGCTTTCTTT.

The gene calls are TRBV11-3 and TRBJ2-1; D uncertain. The CDR3 runs 13 residues. With 1 base removed from V and 8 bases from J, the gap between germline ends came to 9 bases. In germline, CDR1 is SGHNT, CDR2 YENEEA. The chain's CDR3 is CASSLGSVDEQFF. Here the CDR3 DNA reads TGTGCCAGCAGCTTAGGCAGCGTGGATGAGCAGTTCTTC.

J is TRBJ2-7 and V is TRBV29-1; TRBD1 might be the D (6 bases). Deletions cut 4 bases from V and 5 bases from J, with 12 bases between. This CDR3 has 12 residues. CDR1 SQVTM and CDR2 ANQGSEA come from the germline V gene. CDR3: CSVGVGAHEQYF. CDR3 nucleotide sequence: TGCAGCGTTGGGGTGGGGGCCCACGAGCAGTACTTC.

In this sample, this clone turned up a few times. The chain's CDR3 is CASSTFPGQGATGELFF. The CDR3 region has the DNA TGTGCCAGTAGTACTTTTCCGGGACAGGGGGCAACCGGGGAGCTGTTTTTT. The chain couples TRBV19 to TRBJ2-2; TRBD1 agrees at 12 bases. CDR1 LNHDA and CDR2 SQIVND come from the germline V gene (reference sequence). V was clipped by 4 bases and J by 5 bases; unmatched bases: 8. This CDR3 has 17 residues.

The V gene is TRBV28, the J gene TRBJ2-5; the D is unclear. Between the trimmed V and J ends, which lost 4 bases and 5 bases, there was a span of 11 bases. In germline, CDR1 is MDHEN, CDR2 SYDVKM. CDR3 length: 13 residues. CDR3 sequence (DNA): TGTGCCAGCAGTTCCCTGGGCCTGGAGACCCAGTACTTC. It translates to CASSSLGLETQYF.

The V gene is TRBV29-1, the J gene TRBJ1-2; D is possibly TRBD1 (6 bases). This CDR3 is built from 11 residues. Germline V lookup: CDR1 SQVTM, CDR2 ANQGSEA. V was trimmed by 7 bases and J by 6 bases, leaving 12 bases between them. CDR3 loop: CSAGGANGYTF. CDR3 nucleotides: TGCAGCGCCGGGGGGGCAAATGGCTACACCTTC.

This clone was counted between two and nine times. J is TRBJ2-5 and V is TRBV4-3, with TRBD1 matching 10 bases. The CDR3 sequence is 16 residues long. The trim removed 0 bases at V and 2 bases at J, leaving 3 bases unmatched. The germline V gene has CDR1 LGHNA and CDR2 YSLEER. The CDR3, as DNA: TGCGCCAGCAGCCAAGATACGGGACAGGGGCAAGAGACCCAGTACTTC. Its translation: CASSQDTGQGQETQYF.

The chain has TRBV5-6 and TRBJ1-5, with 11 nucleotides matching TRBD1. The CDR3 has 14 amino acids. Trimming took 3 bases from V and 6 from J; bases not matched to a gene: 2. Germline loops: CDR1 SGHDT, CDR2 YYEEEE. CDR3 in amino acids: CASSSDRGLQPQHF. The DNA of the CDR3 is TGTGCCAGCAGCTCGGACAGGGGGCTTCAGCCCCAGCATTTT.

The chain is built from TRBV29-1 and TRBJ2-5; 7 bases fit TRBD1. The V segment lost 7 bases and the J segment 2 bases; nucleotides outside the gene matches: 4. The CDR3 has 12 residues. Germline V gives CDR1 SQVTM, CDR2 ANQGSEA. For the CDR3, the DNA is TGCAGCGGAGGACAGGCGCAAGAGACCCAGTACTTC. Translating gives CSGGQAQETQYF.

This clone has just one count. The gene calls are TRBV29-1 and TRBJ2-3; TRBD2 aligns across 12 bases. This CDR3 is 15 amino acids long. The V and J ends lost 6 bases and 2 bases, in that order; junction bases with no gene match: 6. Germline CDR1 and CDR2: SQVTM and ANQGSEA. The chain's CDR3 is CSVRGLAGPTDTQYF. The CDR3 coding sequence is TGCAGCGTCCGAGGACTAGCGGGGCCCACAGATACGCAGTATTTT.

This clone was counted a few times. The CDR3 spells CASSVSSYSNQPQHF. The CDR3 coding sequence is TGTGCCAGCAGTGTATCCAGTTATAGCAATCAGCCCCAGCATTTT. The genes are TRBV2 and TRBJ1-5; D is undetermined. Germline assignment: CDR1 SNHLY and CDR2 FYNNEI. Deletions cut 4 bases from V and 0 bases from J, with 10 bases between. The CDR3 extends over 15 amino acids. Based on the CDR3 plus reference TRBV2 and TRBJ1-5, the full variable domain is EPEVTQTPSHQVTQMGQEVILRCVPISNHLYFYWYRQILGQKVEFLVSFYNNEISEKSEIFDDQFSVERPDGSNFTLKIRSTKLEDSAMYFCASSVSSYSNQPQHFGDGTRLSIL.

This CDR3 reads CAWTPTGTGIAETQYF. CDR3 DNA sequence: TGTGCCTGGACTCCGACCGGGACAGGGATAGCAGAGACCCAGTACTTC. The rearrangement links TRBV30 to TRBJ2-5; 9 bases are shared with TRBD1. The germline gives CDR1 GTSNPN, CDR2 SVGIG (reference sequence). V dropped 4 bases and J dropped 4; count of bases not matched to a gene: 13. This CDR3 spans 16 amino acids.

A single count supports this clone. The chain joins TRBV11-2 to TRBJ2-3, with 7 bases aligning to TRBD1. CDR1 is SGHAT and CDR2 is FQNNGV in the germline V gene. The length of the CDR3 is 13 residues. With 6 bases clipped from V and 4 bases from J, the junction kept 4 bases outside the gene matches. The chain's CDR3 is CASRPTGSDTQYF. In nucleotides, the CDR3 is TGTGCCAGCAGGCCGACAGGGTCAGATACGCAGTATTTT.

This rearrangement joins TRBV25-1 to TRBJ1-6; D not resolved. V lost 6 bases and J lost 10, with 22 bases in between. Germline values: CDR1 MGHDK, CDR2 SYGVNS. CDR3 size: 16 residues. This chain's CDR3 is CASSSNLNRWVSPLHF. In nucleotides, the CDR3 is TGTGCCAGCAGCTCGAACCTGAATCGCTGGGTCTCACCCCTCCACTTT.

The chain combines TRBV5-1 with TRBJ2-1, with D unresolved. V shed 4 bases and J shed 4 bases, with 3 bases lying between them. This CDR3 is 11 amino acids long. Germline V CDR1 and CDR2: SGHRS, YFSETQ. The CDR3 reads CASSQYNEQFF. DNA for the CDR3: TGCGCCAGCAGCCAATACAATGAGCAGTTCTTC.

The rearrangement joins TRBV11-2 to TRBJ2-5; no clear D. Trimming removed 0 bases from V and 4 bases from J, with 6 bases in between. The CDR3 spans 13 residues. Looked up from germline, CDR1 is SGHAT and CDR2 is FQNNGV. The CDR3 region is CASSLERPETQYF. The CDR3 DNA reads as TGTGCCAGCAGCTTAGAGCGCCCAGAGACCCAGTACTTC.

CDR3 sequence (DNA): TGTGCCAGCAGCTTAGAGGCGGGGGGCATCACAGATACGCAGTATTTT. The encoded protein is CASSLEAGGITDTQYF. The chain employs TRBV7-9 and TRBJ2-3, with TRBD2 identical over 8 bases. V lost 1 base to trimming and J lost 2 bases; unmatched junction nucleotides: 5. Germline loops: CDR1 SEHNR, CDR2 FQNEAQ (reference sequence). This CDR3 is 16 amino acids long.

This sequence joins TRBV30 and TRBJ2-7; D gene unclear. CDR1 GTSNPN and CDR2 SVGIG come from the germline V gene (reference sequence). The V end lost 1 base, the J end lost 6 bases, and 16 bases lay between the germline ends. CDR3 size: 14 residues. This chain's CDR3 is CAWSGGFGLFEQYF. CDR3 bases: TGTGCCTGGAGTGGCGGATTCGGTCTGTTCGAGCAGTACTTC.

The chain combines TRBV6-5 with TRBJ2-7; no reliable D call. The CDR3 spans 16 residues. Germline V lookup: CDR1 MNHEY, CDR2 SVGAGI. Trimming took off 0 bases at V and 5 bases at J, with 17 bases between the two ends. For the CDR3, the DNA is TGTGCCAGCAGTTACTCGAAAATGGATCCCAGCCACGAGCAGTACTTC. Protein product: CASSYSKMDPSHEQYF.

This clone was observed once. The chain carries TRBV6-5 and TRBJ1-1; TRBD1 agrees at 9 bases. With 6 bases clipped from V and 4 bases from J, the junction kept 6 bases outside the gene matches. Germline lookup yields CDR1 MNHEY and CDR2 SVGAGI. The CDR3 contains 14 residues. The CDR3 sequence is CASSGQGQVTEAFF. The CDR3 nucleotides are TGTGCCAGCAGCGGACAGGGGCAGGTCACTGAAGCTTTCTTT.

The chain employs TRBV9 and TRBJ2-5, with D perhaps TRBD1 (6 bases). The CDR3 has 13 residues. The germline V gene has CDR1 SGDLS and CDR2 YYNGEE. V shed 3 bases and J shed 4 bases, with 10 bases lying between them. CDR3 region: CASSGGRGETQYF. The DNA for the CDR3 is TGTGCCAGCAGCGGGGGGCGCGGAGAGACCCAGTACTTC.

The CDR3 loop is CAWRGLTHTDTQYF. The CDR3 DNA reads as TGTGCCTGGAGAGGGCTCACACACACAGATACGCAGTATTTT. The rearrangement uses TRBV30 and TRBJ2-3; the D is unclear. V was trimmed by 3 bases and J by 2 bases, leaving 12 bases between them. CDR1 GTSNPN and CDR2 SVGIG come from the germline V gene (reference sequence). The CDR3 has 14 amino acids.

This clone was seen a few times. The CDR3 DNA is TGTGCCCGGAAGGGGGGAGATACGCAGTATTTT. Protein product: CARKGGDTQYF. The chain recombines TRBV30 with TRBJ2-3; D may be TRBD1 or TRBD2 (6 bases each). V lost 8 bases and J 5 bases, leaving 11 bases between the germline ends. Germline V gene data show CDR1 as GTSNPN and CDR2 as SVGIG (reference sequence). This CDR3 is built from 11 residues.

In this sample, this clone turned up a few times. The chain has TRBV4-1 and TRBJ2-4, with TRBD2 matching 9 bases. The V segment lost 5 bases and the J segment 8 bases; nucleotides outside the gene matches: 7. CDR1 and CDR2 (germline): MGHRA, YSYEKL. The CDR3 has 14 residues. For the CDR3, the DNA is TGCGCCAGCAGCGGGATAGCGGGGGTAGACATTCAGTACTTC. It yields the protein CASSGIAGVDIQYF.

J is TRBJ2-6 and V is TRBV25-1; 8 bases line up with TRBD1. V dropped 5 bases and J dropped 2; count of bases not matched to a gene: 8. The CDR3 runs to 17 residues. From germline, CDR1 is MGHDK and CDR2 SYGVNS. The CDR3 DNA reads as TGTGCCAGCAGTAATCCAGGGGGCACCCCTGGGGCCAACGTCCTGACTTTC. Amino acids: CASSNPGGTPGANVLTF.